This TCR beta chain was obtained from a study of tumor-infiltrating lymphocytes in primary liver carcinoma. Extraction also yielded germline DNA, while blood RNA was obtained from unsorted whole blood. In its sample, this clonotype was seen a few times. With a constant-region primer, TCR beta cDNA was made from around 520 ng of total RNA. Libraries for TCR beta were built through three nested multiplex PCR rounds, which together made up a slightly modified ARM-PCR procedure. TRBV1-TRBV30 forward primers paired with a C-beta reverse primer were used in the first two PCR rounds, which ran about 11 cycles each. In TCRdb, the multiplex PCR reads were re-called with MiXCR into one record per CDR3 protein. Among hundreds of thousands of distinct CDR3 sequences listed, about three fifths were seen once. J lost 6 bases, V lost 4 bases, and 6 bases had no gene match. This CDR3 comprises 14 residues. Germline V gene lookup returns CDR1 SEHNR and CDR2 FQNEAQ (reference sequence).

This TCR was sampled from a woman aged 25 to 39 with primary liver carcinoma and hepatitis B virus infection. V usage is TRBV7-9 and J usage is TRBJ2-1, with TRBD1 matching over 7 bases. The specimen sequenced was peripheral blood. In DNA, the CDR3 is TGTGCCAGCAGCTACGCGGACAGGACCAATGAGCAGTTCTTC. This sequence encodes CASSYADRTNEQFF.